This TCR beta chain was sequenced during a study of T cell responses to AZD1222 COVID-19 vaccine. Concerning this clone itself: Its antigen remains unknown.

Broader study findings: Nearly half of unique spike-specific TCRs reportedly avoided B.1.351 and B.1.1.7 mutated regions. The span of vaccine-associated CD4 TCRs extended across spike, with dominance at 160-218 and 743-854.

Method: immunoSEQ multiplex PCR; TCRdb's copy keeps in-frame clones and lacks some. The table includes 90,000 to 100,000 clones, 88% detected once. Trimming cost V 5 bases and J 4 bases; bases outside gene matches: 8. CDR3 length: 15 residues. The germline V gene encodes CDR1 SGHRS and CDR2 YFSETQ. Sequenced material: peripheral blood, taken on day 0 of AZD1222 vaccination. The TCR originated in an adult in good health. The rearrangement links TRBV5-1 to TRBJ2-1; TRBD1 matches 8 bases. The CDR3: CASSYAGQAYNEQFF. For the CDR3, the DNA is TGCGCCAGCAGTTATGCGGGACAGGCTTACAATGAGCAGTTCTTC.